The 17 T cell receptor beta chains presented below share a single source sample, sequenced in a study of T cells in localized non-small cell lung cancer. Clones were read by immunoSEQ multiplex PCR, and TCRdb kept only the in-frame ones, dropping some. The data contain some 30,000 clones, approximately 80% of them seen just once; the ten biggest clones take up around 33%. The sample in question was peripheral blood, obtained before any cancer treatment. These receptors came from a male donor aged 60 or over with stage II squamous cell lung carcinoma.

The table lists this clone with a few counts. The V gene is TRBV30, the J gene TRBJ1-2; D gene unclear. CDR1 and CDR2 from the germline V gene are GTSNPN and SVGIG (reference sequence). The CDR3 runs 11 residues. The germline V and J ends were trimmed by 0 bases and 4 bases, with 3 bases remaining between them. This CDR3 is CAWSVSYGYTF. DNA for the CDR3: TGTGCCTGGAGTGTAAGCTATGGCTACACCTTC.

A word on this clone: The sample has other DNA sequences that encode this CDR3 too. This chain joins TRBV6-5 and TRBJ1-1, with 8 bases lining up with TRBD1. The V and J ends lost 8 bases and 2 bases, in that order; junction bases with no gene match: 10. The CDR3 is 15 amino acids. Germline CDR1 and CDR2: MNHEY and SVGAGI. This CDR3 is CASSRTDRGNTEAFF. CDR3 DNA: TGTGCCAGCTCTAGGACCGACAGGGGCAACACTGAAGCTTTCTTT.

The chain uses TRBV7-8 and TRBJ1-1; D is uncertain. Looked up from germline, CDR1 is SGHVS and CDR2 is FQNEAQ. Trimming shortened V by 8 bases and J by 1 base, and 17 bases separated the two germline ends. The CDR3 contains 15 residues. The CDR3 DNA reads TGTGCCAGCCGTCCAGGACCTGGACGGAACACTGAAGCTTTCTTT. Its translation is CASRPGPGRNTEAFF.

The chain combines TRBV18 with TRBJ2-1; the D is unclear. Germline V lookup: CDR1 KGHSH, CDR2 LQKENI. The V end was cut by 0 bases, the J end by 5 bases, with 8 bases between. The length of the CDR3 is 14 residues. CDR3 residues: CASSPPPANNEQFF. In DNA form, the CDR3 reads TGTGCCAGCTCACCACCCCCAGCCAACAATGAGCAGTTCTTC.

This clone appeared a few times. The rearrangement uses TRBV30 and TRBJ2-7; TRBD2 matches 11 bases. Germline CDR1 is GTSNPN and CDR2 is SVGIG (reference sequence). V lost 1 base to trimming and J lost 7 bases; unmatched junction nucleotides: 6. The CDR3 is made up of 14 amino acids. The CDR3 DNA reads as TGTGCCTGGAGTGCTTCGGGACTAGCGGCAGAGCAGTACTTC. It yields the protein CAWSASGLAAEQYF.

The chain has TRBV5-1 and TRBJ2-3; D ambiguous. Trimming stripped 0 bases from V and 0 bases from J, with 11 bases between. Looked up from germline, CDR1 is SGHRS and CDR2 is YFSETQ. The CDR3 loop spans 16 amino acids. Here the CDR3 DNA reads TGCGCCAGCAGCTTGGGACTCCAATCTAGCACAGATACGCAGTATTTT. The encoded protein is CASSLGLQSSTDTQYF.

This clone was recorded a few times. V usage is TRBV4-1 and J usage is TRBJ2-7; 14 nucleotides line up with TRBD2. V trimming: 4 bases; J trimming: 6 bases; junction bases outside the gene matches: 5. CDR3 length equals 15 residues. The V gene's germline CDR1 is MGHRA and CDR2 YSYEKL. DNA of the CDR3: TGCGCCAGCAGCCCGGGACTAGCGGGAGCATCCGAGCAGTACTTC. It is translated as CASSPGLAGASEQYF.

This chain uses TRBV5-1 with TRBJ2-5; TRBD1 aligns across 7 bases. The end of the DNA is better explained by TRBJ2-7, so the J call may be wrong. The CDR3 consists of 14 residues. CDR1 is SGHRS, CDR2 YFSETQ, per germline. CDR3: CASSASGGSYEQYF. Here the CDR3 DNA reads TGCGCCAGCAGCGCCTCAGGGGGCTCCTACGAGCAGTACTTC.

The gene calls are TRBV6-1 and TRBJ1-2; 8 nucleotides agree with TRBD1. V dropped 7 bases and J dropped 7; count of bases not matched to a gene: 5. Per the germline V gene, CDR1 is MNHNS and CDR2 is SASEGT. This CDR3 is 12 amino acids long. The CDR3 loop reads CASTQGASGYTF. The CDR3 coding sequence is TGTGCCAGCACGCAGGGGGCGTCTGGCTACACCTTC.

This clone was observed a few times. The V call is TRBV4-1, the J call TRBJ1-1; D is uncertain. Trimming stripped 5 bases from V and 5 bases from J, with 15 bases between. Per germline, CDR1 MGHRA and CDR2 YSYEKL. The CDR3 has 14 amino acids. The CDR3 here is CASSVRVEGTEAFF. CDR3 DNA sequence: TGCGCCAGCAGCGTCCGGGTCGAGGGTACTGAAGCTTTCTTT.

V is TRBV10-3 and J is TRBJ1-1; TRBD1 agrees at 7 bases. The V gene's germline CDR1 is ENHRY and CDR2 SYGVKD. V lost 11 bases, J lost 3 bases, and 9 bases stayed unmatched. This CDR3 has 13 residues. CDR3 nucleotides: TGTGCCCATACCGGCGACAGGGACACTGAAGCTTTCTTT. It specifies CAHTGDRDTEAFF.

The chain uses TRBV5-6 and TRBJ1-4, with 9 bases that match TRBD1. The germline gives CDR1 SGHDT, CDR2 YYEEEE. V dropped 4 bases and J dropped 4; count of bases not matched to a gene: 5. The CDR3 sequence is 15 residues long. CDR3 sequence (DNA): TGTGCCAGCAGCAGCCCGGGACAGGGTAATGAAAAACTGTTTTTT. It specifies CASSSPGQGNEKLFF.

The V and J genes are TRBV2 and TRBJ2-5; possible D gene TRBD2, 6 bases. V gave up 4 bases and J gave up 5 bases, with 17 bases separating them. CDR1 is SNHLY and CDR2 is FYNNEI in the germline V gene. This CDR3 is 15 amino acids long. The CDR3 sequence is CASSGPSGGRETQYF. The CDR3 nucleotides read TGTGCCAGCAGTGGACCCTCCGGGGGACGGGAGACCCAGTACTTC.

The V and J genes are TRBV2 and TRBJ1-1, with D possibly being TRBD1 (5 bases). The germline CDR1 and CDR2 sequences are SNHLY and FYNNEI. CDR3 size: 12 residues. Trimming left V 4 bases short and J 8 bases short, with 11 bases between. The CDR3 is CASSVAWDEAFF. CDR3 DNA sequence: TGTGCCAGCAGTGTCGCCTGGGACGAAGCTTTCTTT.

J is TRBJ2-7 and V is TRBV7-2, with 10 bases matching TRBD2. The CDR3 consists of 18 residues. Germline CDR1 SGHTA, CDR2 FQGNSA. Losses at the gene ends were 3 bases for V and 2 bases for J; bases not matched to a gene: 13. The CDR3 reads CASSLELAGFRTPYEQYF. CDR3 sequence (DNA): TGTGCCAGCAGCTTGGAACTAGCGGGATTCCGGACCCCCTACGAGCAGTACTTC.

The chain links TRBV7-9 to TRBJ2-1; 9 nucleotides match TRBD2. CDR3 length: 15 residues. Losses at the gene ends were 7 bases for V and 5 bases for J; bases not matched to a gene: 9. Looked up from germline, CDR1 is SEHNR and CDR2 is FQNEAQ (reference sequence). The chain's CDR3 is CASNAGGLGNNEQFF. The CDR3 DNA follows: TGTGCCAGCAACGCGGGAGGGCTAGGGAACAATGAGCAGTTCTTC. The full variable domain, with the rest looked up from reference TRBV7-9 and TRBJ2-1, is DTGVSQNPRHKITKRGQNVTFRCDPISEHNRLYWYRQTLGQGPEFLTYFQNEAQLEKSRLLSDRFSAERPKGSFSTLEIQRTEQGDSAMYLCASNAGGLGNNEQFFGPGTRLTVL.

The V call is TRBV6-5, the J call TRBJ1-5; 8 nucleotides align to TRBD1. The trim removed 4 bases at V and 2 bases at J, leaving 4 bases unmatched. Germline CDR1 and CDR2: MNHEY and SVGAGI. CDR3 length equals 15 residues. Written as DNA, the CDR3 is TGTGCCAGCAGTTCTACGGGACAGGGCAATCAGCCCCAGCATTTT. Protein product: CASSSTGQGNQPQHF.